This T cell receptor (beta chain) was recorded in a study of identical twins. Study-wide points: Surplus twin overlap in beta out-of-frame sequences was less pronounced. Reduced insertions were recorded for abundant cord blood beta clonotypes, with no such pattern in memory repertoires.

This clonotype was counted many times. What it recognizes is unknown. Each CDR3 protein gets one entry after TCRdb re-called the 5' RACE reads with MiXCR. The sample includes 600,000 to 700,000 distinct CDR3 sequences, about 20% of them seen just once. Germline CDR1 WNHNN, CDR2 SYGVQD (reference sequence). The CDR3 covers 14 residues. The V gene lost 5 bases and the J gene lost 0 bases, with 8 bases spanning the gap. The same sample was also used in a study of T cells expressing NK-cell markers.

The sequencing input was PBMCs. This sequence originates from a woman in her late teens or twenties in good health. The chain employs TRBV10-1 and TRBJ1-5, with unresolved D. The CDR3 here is CASSWEYSNQPQHF. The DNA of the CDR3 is TGCGCCAGCAGTTGGGAGTATAGCAATCAGCCCCAGCATTTT.